One sample yielded the 23 T cell receptor beta chains listed below, sequenced in a study of blood T cell repertoires in COVID-19. The method was immunoSEQ multiplex PCR; TCRdb's version includes in-frame clones alone and lacks a portion of them. Of 140,000 or so clones listed, approximately 88% are singletons. Sequencing input: peripheral blood. The receptors were sampled from a human donor in a cohort sampled during active COVID-19.

The rearrangement links TRBV6-5 to TRBJ2-1; 9 positions agree with TRBD1. The CDR3 sequence is 14 residues long. Germline V gives CDR1 MNHEY, CDR2 SVGAGI. J gave up 3 bases and V 8 bases, and 5 bases lay outside the gene matches. The CDR3 is CASGETGGYNEQFF. CDR3 DNA sequence: TGTGCCAGCGGGGAGACAGGGGGCTACAATGAGCAGTTCTTC.

This sequence joins TRBV14 and TRBJ2-5; maybe TRBD1 (6 bases). The CDR3 consists of 18 residues. CDR1 is SGHDN, CDR2 FVKESK, per germline. The V end lost 1 base, the J end lost 4 bases, and 22 bases lay between the germline ends. The CDR3 nucleotides read TGTGCCAGCAGCCAAGGACGTAGGACTGGGGGCCGAACAGAGACCCAGTACTTC. Translating gives CASSQGRRTGGRTETQYF. The variable domain in full, with the rest retrieved from reference TRBV14 and TRBJ2-5, is EAGVTQFPSHSVIEKGQTVTLRCDPISGHDNLYWYRRVMGKEIKFLLHFVKESKQDESGMPNNRFLAERTGGTYSTLKVQPAELEDSGVYFCASSQGRRTGGRTETQYFGPGTRLLVL.

V and J are TRBV19 and TRBJ2-1, with D tentatively TRBD2 (6 bases). The V gene's germline CDR1 is LNHDA and CDR2 SQIVND (reference sequence). V was cut by 7 bases and J by 9 bases, with 16 bases left in between. This CDR3 is built from 13 residues. CDR3 bases: TGTGCCAGTATCGGGAGAGGGGATAGTGAGCAGTTCTTC. Protein product: CASIGRGDSEQFF.

CDR3 protein: CASSYPGGPHTGELFF. CDR3 DNA sequence: TGTGCCAGCAGTTACCCGGGAGGGCCGCACACCGGGGAGCTGTTTTTT. V usage is TRBV6-6 and J usage is TRBJ2-2, with TRBD2 matching 8 bases. The length of the CDR3 is 16 residues. V was clipped by 2 bases and J by 3 bases; unmatched bases: 5. Germline loops: CDR1 MNHNY, CDR2 SVGAGI (reference sequence).

The V gene is TRBV9, the J gene TRBJ1-2; D remains ambiguous. The CDR3 is 14 residues long. With 4 bases removed from V and 4 bases from J, the gap between germline ends came to 14 bases. From germline, CDR1 is SGDLS and CDR2 YYNGEE. Here the CDR3 reads CASSPPGVSYGYTF. CDR3 DNA: TGTGCCAGCAGCCCGCCCGGGGTTAGCTATGGCTACACCTTC.

V is TRBV27 and J is TRBJ2-5, with D perhaps TRBD2 (6 bases). The CDR3 contains 19 residues. V dropped 8 bases and J dropped 10 bases, with 38 bases sitting between them. The germline V gene has CDR1 MNHEY and CDR2 SMNVEV (reference sequence). The CDR3 protein is CASPWRDRLHRTGRTGQYF. DNA of the CDR3: TGTGCCAGCCCCTGGAGGGACCGTTTACATAGGACCGGGCGCACGGGCCAGTACTTC.

The chain couples TRBV5-1 to TRBJ1-6, with a possible D match to TRBD1 (5 bases). Germline V CDR1 and CDR2: SGHRS, YFSETQ. The CDR3 runs 15 residues. V gave up 5 bases and J gave up 7 bases, with 16 bases separating them. The CDR3 nucleotides read TGCGCCAGCAGGGAGGGGTCGGGGGGAAATTCACCCCTCCACTTT. Translated: CASREGSGGNSPLHF.

This chain joins TRBV6-5 and TRBJ1-2; TRBD1 aligns across 9 bases. The V and J ends lost 6 bases and 7 bases, in that order; junction bases with no gene match: 9. CDR1 is MNHEY, CDR2 SVGAGI, per germline. This CDR3 is built from 14 residues. The CDR3 nucleotides read TGTGCCAGCAGCCTACAGGGGGCGCGTGGTGGCTACACCTTC. This encodes CASSLQGARGGYTF.

Only a few counts were recorded for this clone. J is TRBJ2-1 and V is TRBV7-2; 8 nucleotides align to TRBD2. Germline V gene data show CDR1 as SGHTA and CDR2 as FQGNSA. There are 13 residues in the CDR3. The junction had 3 bases not matched to a gene; V was cut back by 3 bases and J by 8 bases. The CDR3 reads CASSFGGGHEQFF. The CDR3 DNA sequence: TGTGCCAGCAGCTTCGGGGGGGGGCATGAGCAGTTCTTC.

This clone was seen a few times. This chain connects TRBV15 to TRBJ2-1; 7 bases are shared with TRBD1. This CDR3 contains 16 residues. Looked up from germline, CDR1 is LNHNV and CDR2 is YYDKDF (reference sequence). V lost 0 bases and J lost 8; bases outside the gene matches: 10. CDR3 coding DNA: TGTGCCACCAGCAGAGATATTCAGGGGGATGGCGATGAGCAGTTCTTC. This sequence encodes CATSRDIQGDGDEQFF. Filled out from reference TRBV15 and TRBJ2-1, the complete variable domain reads DAMVIQNPRYQVTQFGKPVTLSCSQTLNHNVMYWYQQKSSQAPKLLFHYYDKDFNNEADTPDNFQSRRPNTSFCFLDIRSPGLGDTAMYLCATSRDIQGDGDEQFFGPGTRLTVL.

This clone came up once. The chain links TRBV28 to TRBJ1-2, with 7 bases aligning to TRBD1. Trimming cost V 5 bases and J 5 bases; bases outside gene matches: 8. This CDR3 contains 14 residues. Per the germline V gene, CDR1 is MDHEN and CDR2 is SYDVKM. The CDR3 here is CASSLTGVEYGYTF. The CDR3 coding sequence is TGTGCCAGCAGTCTCACAGGGGTGGAATATGGCTACACCTTC.

The chain links TRBV5-1 to TRBJ1-3; D gene unclear. CDR1 is SGHRS and CDR2 is YFSETQ in the germline V gene. The CDR3 spans 16 residues. Trimming took off 0 bases at V and 0 bases at J, with 10 bases between the two ends. The DNA for the CDR3 is TGCGCCAGCAGCTTGGGCCCGCTAGGCTCTGGAAACACCATATATTTT. Amino acid sequence: CASSLGPLGSGNTIYF.

The chain's CDR3 is CASSQERREMDTQYF. The CDR3 DNA reads as TGCGCCAGCAGCCAAGAGCGCCGCGAGATGGATACGCAGTATTTT. The V and J genes are TRBV4-1 and TRBJ2-3; D remains ambiguous. Germline lookup yields CDR1 MGHRA and CDR2 YSYEKL. The CDR3 extends over 15 amino acids. V lost 0 bases and J lost 6, with 13 bases in between.

The rearrangement links TRBV24-1 to TRBJ2-1; D gene uncertain. Trimming removed 3 bases from V and 6 bases from J, with 14 bases in between. The CDR3 has 15 amino acids. Per the germline V gene, CDR1 is KGHDR and CDR2 is SFDVKD. The CDR3 spells CATSDRLEVSNEQFF. Here the CDR3 DNA reads TGTGCCACCAGTGATCGTCTAGAGGTGAGCAATGAGCAGTTCTTC.

V usage is TRBV3-1 (or the pseudogene TRBV3-2) and J usage is TRBJ2-5; D perhaps matches TRBD2 (6 bases). The germline V gene encodes CDR1 LGHDT and CDR2 YNNKEL (reference sequence). CDR3 length equals 14 residues. Trimming shortened V by 0 bases and J by 4 bases, and 9 bases separated the two germline ends. The CDR3 region is CASSQEISGETQYF. The CDR3 nucleotides read TGTGCCAGCAGCCAAGAAATTAGCGGAGAGACCCAGTACTTC.

This clone was counted between two and nine times. The chain uses TRBV2 and TRBJ1-2; 11 nucleotides agree with TRBD1. Germline CDR1 and CDR2: SNHLY and FYNNEI. The V segment lost 3 bases and the J segment 4 bases; nucleotides outside the gene matches: 10. The CDR3 runs 17 residues. CDR3 in amino acids: CASSDQRGTGGSYGYTF. CDR3 sequence (DNA): TGTGCCAGCAGTGACCAAAGGGGGACAGGGGGGAGCTATGGCTACACCTTC. The entire variable domain, with the rest obtained from reference TRBV2 and TRBJ1-2, is as follows: EPEVTQTPSHQVTQMGQEVILRCVPISNHLYFYWYRQILGQKVEFLVSFYNNEISEKSEIFDDQFSVERPDGSNFTLKIRSTKLEDSAMYFCASSDQRGTGGSYGYTFGSGTRLTVV.

The chain is built from TRBV19 and TRBJ1-5; possible D gene TRBD1, 6 bases. The CDR3 runs to 15 residues. Trimming removed 2 bases from V and 5 bases from J, with 13 bases in between. Germline V gives CDR1 LNHDA, CDR2 SQIVND (reference sequence). This CDR3 is CASSITGQGYQPQHF. The CDR3 region has the DNA TGTGCCAGTAGTATAACAGGGCAGGGTTATCAGCCCCAGCATTTT.

The rearrangement uses TRBV9 and TRBJ2-3; 9 bases fit TRBD2. V lost 4 bases and J lost 2; bases outside the gene matches: 8. The CDR3 extends over 16 amino acids. Looked up from germline, CDR1 is SGDLS and CDR2 is YYNGEE. CDR3: CASSRVLAGNTDTQYF. DNA of the CDR3: TGTGCCAGCAGCCGAGTCCTAGCGGGAAACACAGATACGCAGTATTTT.

The chain has TRBV11-2 and TRBJ2-1; 7 nucleotides match TRBD1. The CDR3 covers 15 residues. The germline CDR1 and CDR2 sequences are SGHAT and FQNNGV. J lost 4 bases, V lost 5 bases, and 8 bases had no gene match. The DNA of the CDR3 is TGTGCCAGCAGCCCACAGGGACAGCCATACAATGAGCAGTTCTTC. It encodes CASSPQGQPYNEQFF.

V gene TRBV11-2 combines with J gene TRBJ2-2, with 11 bases identical to TRBD2. The V gene's germline CDR1 is SGHAT and CDR2 FQNNGV. This CDR3 has 17 amino acids. J gave up 5 bases and V 3 bases, and 8 bases lay outside the gene matches. CDR3 region: CASSFVSGRAGTGELFF. CDR3 coding DNA: TGTGCCAGCAGCTTCGTTAGCGGGAGGGCGGGAACCGGGGAGCTGTTTTTT.

The chain has TRBV7-3 and TRBJ2-1; 14 positions agree with TRBD2. The CDR3 runs to 18 residues. Germline V gene sequence: CDR1 SGHTA, CDR2 FQGTGA. Losses at the gene ends were 4 bases for V and 0 bases for J; bases not matched to a gene: 5. As DNA, the CDR3 is TGTGCCAGCAGCTCGCCCGGGACTAGCGGGAGCTCCTACAATGAGCAGTTCTTC. It is translated as CASSSPGTSGSSYNEQFF. Together with reference TRBV7-3 and TRBJ2-1, the CDR3 gives the full variable domain: GAGVSQTPSNKVTEKGKYVELRCDPISGHTALYWYRQSLGQGPEFLIYFQGTGAADDSGLPNDRFFAVRPEGSVSTLKIQRTERGDSAVYLCASSSPGTSGSSYNEQFFGPGTRLTVL.

V is TRBV30 and J is TRBJ1-1; D is possibly TRBD1 (6 bases). The V and J ends lost 2 bases and 11 bases respectively, with 18 bases between them. Germline V gene data show CDR1 as GTSNPN and CDR2 as SVGIG (reference sequence). CDR3 length: 13 residues. The CDR3, as DNA: TGTGCCTGGAGTACGGATGGAGGACAGTGGGCTTTCTTT. Its protein is CAWSTDGGQWAFF. The full variable domain, completed using reference TRBV30 and TRBJ1-1, is SQTIHQWPATLVQPVGSPLSLECTVEGTSNPNLYWYRQAAGRGLQLLFYSVGIGQISSEVPQNLSASRPQDRQFILSSKKLLLSDSGFYLCAWSTDGGQWAFFGQGTRLTVV.

V gene TRBV19 combines with J gene TRBJ1-3; D might be TRBD1 (5 bases). V was trimmed by 3 bases and J by 0 bases, leaving 12 bases between them. This CDR3 comprises 16 residues. Germline V gives CDR1 LNHDA, CDR2 SQIVND (reference sequence). The CDR3 region is CASSIKGISSGNTIYF. The CDR3 DNA sequence: TGTGCCAGTAGTATTAAGGGGATTTCCTCTGGAAACACCATATATTTT. Full variable domain (rest looked up from reference TRBV19 and TRBJ1-3): DGGITQSPKYLFRKEGQNVTLSCEQNLNHDAMYWYRQDPGQGLRLIYYSQIVNDFQKGDIAEGYSVSREKKESFPLTVTSAQKNPTAFYLCASSIKGISSGNTIYFGEGSWLTVV.